Listed below are T cell receptor beta chains from one sample, sequenced in a study of T cells expressing NK-cell markers. TCRdb re-called the 5' RACE reads and catalogs CDR3 proteins one per entry, DNA excluded. The repertoire table contains some 390,000 distinct CDR3 sequences. Material: blood T cells: a sorted CD56 or NKG2C T cell subset, CD4+ or CD8+ T cells, or bulk PBMC T cells (not recorded which). The receptor source for this set is a woman aged 45-65 years in good health. CDR3s include the opening cysteine and the closing phenylalanine or tryptophan.

v_gene	j_gene	len	CDR3aa
TRBV30	TRBJ1-2	13	CAWSVLYDSGYTF
TRBV20-1	TRBJ1-2	13	CSATDRGSYGYTF
TRBV9	TRBJ1-2	14	CASSAGQGRYGYTF
TRBV20-1	TRBJ2-1	16	CSAREWGTSTRNEQFF
TRBV6-5	TRBJ2-3	13	CASRGQAGGVQYF
TRBV12-5	TRBJ2-1	12	CASAHGGIEQFF
TRBV24-1	TRBJ2-2	15	CATSGQGASTGELFF
TRBV5-1	TRBJ2-5	15	CASSSSRRSQETQYF
TRBV7-9	TRBJ2-1	16	CASIRRGGGGVDEQFF
TRBV5-6	TRBJ2-7	17	CASSLVWPSGSRYEQYF
TRBV19	TRBJ2-5	15	CASSNLGQGQETQYF
TRBV7-2	TRBJ1-3	15	CASSFPRGTGNTIYF
TRBV7-2	TRBJ2-3	14	CASGARGDSDTQYF